This T cell receptor beta chain was captured by sequencing in a study of PD-1 blockade in classical Hodgkin lymphoma. Study details: Nivolumab dosed at 3 mg/kg went to patients intravenously every 2 weeks.

Sequencing was performed with immunoSEQ multiplex PCR; in TCRdb, only in-frame clones are kept and a portion is missing. The sample lists about 43,000 clones, roughly 72% occurring once. CDR1 SGHRS and CDR2 YFSETQ come from the germline V gene. This CDR3 region has 15 residues. Trimming took 0 bases from V and 0 from J, leaving 7 bases between them. About this clone itself: Its target is unknown.

The study, taken as a whole, reports: Exclusion removed patients who began nivolumab under 1 year after ASCT. The diversity seen at baseline in complete responders resembled that of newly diagnosed patients. The study reported lower baseline TCR diversity in newly diagnosed patients than in healthy donors.

In every patient, relapse followed autologous stem cell transplantation, while exposure to brentuximab vedotin differed. This TCR came from a human donor with classical Hodgkin lymphoma. Sequencing was performed on peripheral blood mononuclear cells (PBMCs), taken before the second cycle of nivolumab. This sequence joins TRBV5-1 and TRBJ2-1, with unresolved D. The CDR3, as DNA: TGCGCCAGCAGCTTGGCTCTGCGCTCCTACAATGAGCAGTTCTTC. Amino acid sequence: CASSLALRSYNEQFF. Combining the CDR3 with reference TRBV5-1 and TRBJ2-1 gives the whole variable domain KAGVTQTPRYLIKTRGQQVTLSCSPISGHRSVSWYQQTPGQGLQFLFEYFSETQRNKGNFPGRFSGRQFSNSRSEMNVSTLELGDSALYLCASSLALRSYNEQFFGPGTRLTVL.